One and the same sample provided the 21 T cell receptor beta chains below, sequenced in a study of blood T cells in healthy people across ages. Next came a second PCR, run for about 6 to 12 cycles, which used a sample-barcoded 5' primer along with a J-beta primer mix. One entry per CDR3 protein results from TCRdb running MiXCR on the 5' RACE reads. The table lists approximately 1.5 million distinct CDR3 sequences, roughly 32% of them singletons, with about 11% in the top ten. What was sequenced was blood. These receptors all stem from a woman in her twenties or thirties in good health.

Notes on this clonotype: A much larger clone sits a single nucleotide away, making a read error possible. The chain links TRBV20-1 to TRBJ2-1; TRBD2 matches 7 bases. Per germline, CDR1 DFQATT and CDR2 SNEGSKA (reference sequence). The CDR3 contains 12 residues. CDR3 bases: TGCAGTGCTAGAGGGGACTACACTGAGCAGTTCTTC. Amino acids: CSARGDYTEQFF.

The chain carries TRBV7-6 and TRBJ2-7; the match to TRBD1 covers 8 bases. Germline V CDR1 and CDR2: SGHVS, FNYEAQ. Losses at the gene ends were 4 bases for V and 2 bases for J; bases not matched to a gene: 7. The length of the CDR3 is 15 residues. CDR3 in DNA: TGTGCCAGCAGCTCCGATCGGACAGGGACCTACGAGCAGTACTTC. Protein: CASSSDRTGTYEQYF. The complete variable domain, with remaining parts taken from reference TRBV7-6 and TRBJ2-7, reads GAGVSQSPRYKVTKRGQDVALRCDPISGHVSLYWYRQALGQGPEFLTYFNYEAQQDKSGLPNDRFSAERPEGSISTLTIQRTEQRDSAMYRCASSSDRTGTYEQYFGPGTRLTVT.

Turning to this clonotype: Compared with germline, one end of the junction differs, possibly owing to a read error. The J gene is TRBJ2-1, the V gene TRBV15, with 7 bases fitting TRBD2. CDR3 length: 16 residues. Germline CDR1 reads LNHNV; CDR2 reads YYDKDF (reference sequence). The DNA of the CDR3 is TGTGTCACCAGCAGAGATAATGGCGGGAGTGTCCATGAGCAGTTCTTC. Its translation: CVTSRDNGGSVHEQFF.

This clonotype was detected only a few times. The V and J genes are TRBV5-1 and TRBJ2-5, with 9 bases aligning to TRBD2. The J segment lost 5 bases and the V segment lost 4 bases, leaving 18 bases of the junction unmatched. CDR1 and CDR2 (germline): SGHRS, YFSETQ. This CDR3 has 18 amino acids. The CDR3: CASSPETSGPPSRETQYF. As DNA, the CDR3 is TGCGCCAGCAGCCCAGAGACTAGCGGCCCACCTTCTAGGGAGACCCAGTACTTC.

As concerns this clonotype: A read error may account for a junction end that differs from germline. This chain uses TRBV27 with TRBJ2-1; D is uncertain. The CDR3 spans 14 residues. Germline CDR1 is MNHEY and CDR2 is SMNVEV (reference sequence). CDR3 sequence: CANSRVSSYNEQFF. DNA of the CDR3: TGTGCCAACAGTCGGGTGTCCTCCTACAATGAGCAGTTCTTC.

A few counts support this clonotype. The chain carries TRBV6-6 and TRBJ2-3, with D possibly being TRBD2 (5 bases). Per the germline V gene, CDR1 is MNHNY and CDR2 is SVGAGI (reference sequence). The CDR3 contains 17 residues. V was trimmed by 6 bases and J by 2 bases, leaving 21 bases between them. In DNA form, the CDR3 reads TGTGCCAGCAGCCCCCGGGCAATGGGGAGCTACACAGATACGCAGTATTTT. Its translation is CASSPRAMGSYTDTQYF.

As concerns this clonotype: The germline gene is not matched at one end of the junction; a read error may be the cause. J is TRBJ2-3 and V is TRBV10-3, with D possibly matching TRBD2 (6 bases). The germline CDR1 and CDR2 sequences are ENHRY and SYGVKD. The CDR3 consists of 13 residues. CDR3 residues: CAITKGLTDAQYF. CDR3 DNA: TGTGCCATCACCAAGGGACTCACAGATGCGCAGTATTTT.

This chain joins TRBV27 and TRBJ2-3, with 7 bases fitting TRBD1. Per the germline V gene, CDR1 is MNHEY and CDR2 is SMNVEV (reference sequence). The CDR3 consists of 15 residues. V dropped 4 bases and J dropped 2; count of bases not matched to a gene: 6. The DNA of the CDR3 is TGTGCCAGCAGTTCCCAGGGGGTAGACACAGATACGCAGTATTTT. It encodes CASSSQGVDTDTQYF.

This clonotype was counted between two and nine times. The chain uses TRBV7-7 and TRBJ2-5, with D tentatively TRBD2 (6 bases). The CDR3 runs 16 residues. Germline values: CDR1 SSHAT, CDR2 FNYEAQ (reference sequence). V lost 1 base and J 2 bases, leaving 14 bases between the germline ends. The CDR3 DNA sequence: TGTGCCAGCAGCTTAGTCCAGGCGGGGCGACAAGAGACCCAGTACTTC. Protein product: CASSLVQAGRQETQYF.

This clonotype turned up a few times. The rearrangement links TRBV15 to TRBJ2-5, with TRBD2 matching over 9 bases. Germline V CDR1 and CDR2: LNHNV, YYDKDF (reference sequence). The trim removed 0 bases at V and 4 bases at J, leaving 9 bases unmatched. This CDR3 spans 17 amino acids. The CDR3 spells CATSRELGGRGRETQYF. CDR3 DNA sequence: TGTGCCACCAGCAGAGAGTTAGGCGGGAGGGGCAGAGAGACCCAGTACTTC.

This clonotype was seen more than once but under ten times. The chain has TRBV28 and TRBJ2-5, with 7 bases fitting TRBD2. The germline gives CDR1 MDHEN, CDR2 SYDVKM. The CDR3 covers 14 residues. V dropped 2 bases and J dropped 2; count of bases not matched to a gene: 2. CDR3 loop: CASSLAGEQETQYF. CDR3 nucleotides: TGTGCCAGCAGTTTAGCGGGAGAGCAAGAGACCCAGTACTTC.

CDR3 protein: CAISESTPIRDRNYEQFF. The CDR3 DNA is TGTGCCATCAGTGAGTCGACTCCCATCCGGGACAGGAATTACGAGCAGTTCTTC. J is TRBJ2-1 and V is TRBV10-3, with 8 nucleotides matching TRBD1. V was clipped by 0 bases and J by 10 bases; unmatched bases: 17. The CDR3 sequence is 18 residues long. CDR1 and CDR2 from the germline V gene are ENHRY and SYGVKD.

This chain uses TRBV9 with TRBJ2-5, with TRBD2 matching over 9 bases. The end of the DNA is better explained by TRBJ2-7, so the J call may be wrong. CDR1 is SGDLS, CDR2 YYNGEE, per germline. The CDR3 spans 15 residues. The CDR3 coding sequence is TGTGCCAGCAGCCAGGAGGGCGGGGGGGATGACGAGCAGTACTTC. It encodes CASSQEGGGDDEQYF.

This clonotype was counted a few times. This chain uses TRBV10-3 with TRBJ1-1; the match to TRBD1 covers 8 bases. The V and J ends lost 4 bases and 5 bases, in that order; junction bases with no gene match: 3. This CDR3 is built from 13 residues. CDR1 is ENHRY and CDR2 is SYGVKD in the germline V gene. The CDR3 region has the DNA TGTGCCATCAGTGTGACAGGGGAAACTGAAGCTTTCTTT. Its translation: CAISVTGETEAFF.

This clonotype was counted only a few times. This chain joins TRBV5-1 and TRBJ2-3; D remains unclear. V was pared by 2 bases and J by 5 bases, with 12 bases between. This CDR3 has 14 amino acids. Germline V gene sequence: CDR1 SGHRS, CDR2 YFSETQ. In DNA, the CDR3 is TGCGCCAGCAGCTTACAAAACTCGGTAGATACGCAGTATTTT. Protein product: CASSLQNSVDTQYF.

The J gene is TRBJ2-1, the V gene TRBV18; no clear D gene. The germline V gene encodes CDR1 KGHSH and CDR2 LQKENI. Trimming left V 3 bases short and J 4 bases short, with 22 bases between. The CDR3 has 18 amino acids. CDR3 coding DNA: TGTGCCAGCTCACCGCCATTGCCGTTTCAGCGCCAATACAATGAGCAGTTCTTC. As protein: CASSPPLPFQRQYNEQFF.

This clonotype was observed at least ten times. This chain uses TRBV7-2 with TRBJ1-4; D is ambiguous. CDR3 length equals 13 residues. With 5 bases removed from V and 8 bases from J, the gap between germline ends came to 12 bases. Germline V gene sequence: CDR1 SGHTA, CDR2 FQGNSA. DNA of the CDR3: TGTGCCAGCAGCCCCCGGGTGGGGGAAAAACTGTTTTTT. This codes for CASSPRVGEKLFF.

This clonotype was observed a handful of times. The V call is TRBV5-1, the J call TRBJ2-1, with TRBD2 matching 9 bases. The V segment lost 1 base and the J segment 9 bases; nucleotides outside the gene matches: 11. This CDR3 contains 16 residues. CDR1 SGHRS and CDR2 YFSETQ come from the germline V gene. CDR3 sequence (DNA): TGCGCCAGCAGCTTGCTGAGCGGGGGGACCCTCGCTGAGCAGTTCTTC. It specifies CASSLLSGGTLAEQFF.

CDR3 amino acids: CASSHDFARSDGGYTF. The CDR3 DNA reads TGTGCCAGCAGCCATGATTTTGCCCGGTCGGACGGTGGCTACACCTTC. The genes are TRBV4-2 and TRBJ1-2; D gene uncertain. The CDR3 loop spans 16 amino acids. Germline V gene lookup returns CDR1 LGHNA and CDR2 YNFKEQ. The germline V and J ends were trimmed by 3 bases and 7 bases, with 21 bases remaining between them.

Only a few counts were recorded for this clonotype. This chain connects TRBV10-3 to TRBJ1-4, with no clear D. V shed 3 bases and J shed 8 bases, with 10 bases lying between them. This CDR3 contains 13 residues. Per the germline V gene, CDR1 is ENHRY and CDR2 is SYGVKD. The CDR3 reads CAISDRQGEKLFF. In DNA form, the CDR3 reads TGTGCCATCAGTGACAGACAAGGCGAAAAACTGTTTTTT.

The V call is TRBV2, the J call TRBJ2-1; tentatively, D is TRBD2 (6 bases). CDR3 length: 14 amino acids. The V gene lost 4 bases and the J gene lost 4 bases, with 11 bases spanning the gap. Germline CDR1 and CDR2: SNHLY and FYNNEI. Here the CDR3 DNA reads TGTGCCAGCAGTGGGGCTAGCGCGTACAATGAGCAGTTCTTC. Translated: CASSGASAYNEQFF.